This T cell receptor beta chain stems from a study of blood T cell repertoires in COVID-19. This CDR3 is built from 14 residues. The V gene's germline CDR1 is MDHEN and CDR2 SYDVKM. V was shortened by 5 bases and J by 3 bases, with 10 bases between the two germline ends. Measured with immunoSEQ multiplex PCR; TCRdb has only the in-frame clones, and not every one. The repertoire holds some 97,000 clones, 70% to 80% seen once, with around a third in the top ten. What was sequenced was peripheral blood. V gene TRBV28 combines with J gene TRBJ1-4; TRBD1 is a possible D gene (6 bases). The sequence was obtained from a man in his 70s with active or convalescent COVID-19. The CDR3 nucleotides are TGTGCCAGCAGTCGACAGGTGGCTAATGAAAAACTGTTTTTT. It codes for CASSRQVANEKLFF.